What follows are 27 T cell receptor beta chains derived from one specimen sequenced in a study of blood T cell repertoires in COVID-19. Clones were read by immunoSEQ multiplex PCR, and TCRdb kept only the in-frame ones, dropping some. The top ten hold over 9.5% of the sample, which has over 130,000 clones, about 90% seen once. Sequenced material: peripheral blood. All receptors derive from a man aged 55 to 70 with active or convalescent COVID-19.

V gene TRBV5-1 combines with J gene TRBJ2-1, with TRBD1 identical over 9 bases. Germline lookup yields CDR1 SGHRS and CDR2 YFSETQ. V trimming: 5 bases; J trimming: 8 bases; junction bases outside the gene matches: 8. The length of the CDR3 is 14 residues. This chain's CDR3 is CASRPGTGLHEQFF. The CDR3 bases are TGCGCCAGCAGGCCCGGGACAGGGTTGCATGAGCAGTTCTTC. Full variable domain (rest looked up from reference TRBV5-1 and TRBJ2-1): KAGVTQTPRYLIKTRGQQVTLSCSPISGHRSVSWYQQTPGQGLQFLFEYFSETQRNKGNFPGRFSGRQFSNSRSEMNVSTLELGDSALYLCASRPGTGLHEQFFGPGTRLTVL.

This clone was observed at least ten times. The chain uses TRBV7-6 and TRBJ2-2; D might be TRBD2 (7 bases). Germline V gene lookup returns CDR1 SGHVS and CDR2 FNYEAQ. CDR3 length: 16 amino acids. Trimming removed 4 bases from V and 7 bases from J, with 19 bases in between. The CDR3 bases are TGTGCCAGCAGCTCGAGAGCGGGGACAACGGGCGGGGAGCTGTTTTTT. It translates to CASSSRAGTTGGELFF.

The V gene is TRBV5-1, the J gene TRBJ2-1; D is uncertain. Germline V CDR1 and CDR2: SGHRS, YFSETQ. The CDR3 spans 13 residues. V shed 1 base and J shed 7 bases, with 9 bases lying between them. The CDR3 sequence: CASSLFSPNEQFF. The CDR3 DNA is TGCGCCAGCAGCTTGTTTAGCCCGAATGAGCAGTTCTTC.

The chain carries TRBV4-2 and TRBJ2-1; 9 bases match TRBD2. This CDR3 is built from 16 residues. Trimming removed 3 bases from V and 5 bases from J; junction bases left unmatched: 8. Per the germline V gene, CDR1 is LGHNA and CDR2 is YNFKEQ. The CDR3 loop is CASSQLTSGLDNEQFF. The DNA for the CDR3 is TGTGCCAGCAGCCAGCTCACTAGCGGGCTTGACAATGAGCAGTTCTTC.

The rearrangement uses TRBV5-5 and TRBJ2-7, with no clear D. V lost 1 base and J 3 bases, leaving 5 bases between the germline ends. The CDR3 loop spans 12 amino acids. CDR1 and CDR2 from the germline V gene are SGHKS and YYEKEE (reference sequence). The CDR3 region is CASSLSIYEQYF. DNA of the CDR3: TGTGCCAGCAGCTTGAGCATCTACGAGCAGTACTTC.

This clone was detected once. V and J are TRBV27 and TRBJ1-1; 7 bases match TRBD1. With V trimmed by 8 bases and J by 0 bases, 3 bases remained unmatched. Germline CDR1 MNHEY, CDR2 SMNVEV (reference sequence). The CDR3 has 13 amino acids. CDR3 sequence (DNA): TGTGCCAGCCACAGGGGTATGAACACTGAAGCTTTCTTT. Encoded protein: CASHRGMNTEAFF.

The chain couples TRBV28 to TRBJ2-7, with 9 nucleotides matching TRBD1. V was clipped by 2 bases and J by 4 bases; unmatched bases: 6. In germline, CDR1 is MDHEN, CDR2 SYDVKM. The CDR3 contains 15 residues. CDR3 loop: CASSLPGTGRYEQYF. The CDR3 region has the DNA TGTGCCAGCAGTTTACCCGGGACAGGGAGATACGAGCAGTACTTC.

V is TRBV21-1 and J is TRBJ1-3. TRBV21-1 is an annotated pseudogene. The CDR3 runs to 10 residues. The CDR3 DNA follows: TGTGCCAGCAGCAAAGTTGCGACTTTATTT. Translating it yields CASSKVATLF.

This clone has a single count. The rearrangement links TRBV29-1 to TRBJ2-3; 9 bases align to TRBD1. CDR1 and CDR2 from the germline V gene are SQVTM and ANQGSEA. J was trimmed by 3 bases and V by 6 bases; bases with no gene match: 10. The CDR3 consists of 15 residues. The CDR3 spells CSVAGTGRRTDTQYF. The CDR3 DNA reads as TGCAGCGTGGCCGGGACAGGGAGGCGTACAGATACGCAGTATTTT.

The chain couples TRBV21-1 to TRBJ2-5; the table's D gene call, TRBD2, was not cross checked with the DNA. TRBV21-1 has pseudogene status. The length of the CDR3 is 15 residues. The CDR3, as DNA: TGTGCCAGCAGCAAAGCGCTTTCCGGGAGGGAGACCCAGTACTTC. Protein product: CASSKALSGRETQYF.

CDR3 amino acids: CASSQPGSYGYTF. DNA for the CDR3: TGTGCCAGCAGCCAGCCAGGATCCTATGGCTACACCTTC. The V call is TRBV3-1 (or the pseudogene TRBV3-2), the J call TRBJ1-2; D gene uncertain. The CDR3 covers 13 residues. Germline-derived CDR1 and CDR2 are LGHDT and YNNKEL (reference sequence). The V and J ends lost 3 bases and 4 bases respectively, with 9 bases between them.

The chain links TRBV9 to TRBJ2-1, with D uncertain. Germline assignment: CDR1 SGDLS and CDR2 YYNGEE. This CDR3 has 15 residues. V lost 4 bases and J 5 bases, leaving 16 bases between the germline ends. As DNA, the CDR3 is TGTGCCAGCAGCCCCGGCGGTGGCAGAAACAATGAGCAGTTCTTC. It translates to CASSPGGGRNNEQFF.

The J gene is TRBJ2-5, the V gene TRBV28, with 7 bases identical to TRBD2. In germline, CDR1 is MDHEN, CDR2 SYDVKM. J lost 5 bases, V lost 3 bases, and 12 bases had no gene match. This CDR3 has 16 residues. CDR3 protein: CASSLSGMGSGETQYF. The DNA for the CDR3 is TGTGCCAGCAGTTTGAGCGGGATGGGGTCCGGGGAGACCCAGTACTTC. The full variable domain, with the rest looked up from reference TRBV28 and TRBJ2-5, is DVKVTQSSRYLVKRTGEKVFLECVQDMDHENMFWYRQDPGLGLRLIYFSYDVKMKEKGDIPEGYSVSREKKERFSLILESASTNQTSMYLCASSLSGMGSGETQYFGPGTRLLVL.

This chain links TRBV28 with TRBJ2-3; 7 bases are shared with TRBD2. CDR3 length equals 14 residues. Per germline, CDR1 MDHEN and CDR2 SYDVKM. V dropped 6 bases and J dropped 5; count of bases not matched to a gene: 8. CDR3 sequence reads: CASSDLAALDTQYF. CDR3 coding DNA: TGTGCCAGCAGCGACCTAGCGGCTTTAGATACGCAGTATTTT.

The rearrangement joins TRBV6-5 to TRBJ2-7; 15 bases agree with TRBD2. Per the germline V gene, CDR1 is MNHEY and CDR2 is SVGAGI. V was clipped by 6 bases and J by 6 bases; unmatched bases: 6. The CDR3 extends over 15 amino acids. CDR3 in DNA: TGTGCCAGCAGCCCCGGGACTAGCGGGAGGTCCGAGCAGTACTTC. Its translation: CASSPGTSGRSEQYF.

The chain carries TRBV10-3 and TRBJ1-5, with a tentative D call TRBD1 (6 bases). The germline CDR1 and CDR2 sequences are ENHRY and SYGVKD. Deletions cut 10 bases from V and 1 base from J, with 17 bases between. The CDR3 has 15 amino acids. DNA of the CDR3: TGTGCCACCTCCCCGGGGGGCATAAGCAATCAGCCCCAGCATTTT. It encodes CATSPGGISNQPQHF.

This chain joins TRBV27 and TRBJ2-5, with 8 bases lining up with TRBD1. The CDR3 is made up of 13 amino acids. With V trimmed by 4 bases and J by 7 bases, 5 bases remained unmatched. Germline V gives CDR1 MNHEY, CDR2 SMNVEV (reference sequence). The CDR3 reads CASSWQGAGTQYF. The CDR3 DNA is TGTGCCAGCAGTTGGCAGGGGGCCGGGACCCAGTACTTC.

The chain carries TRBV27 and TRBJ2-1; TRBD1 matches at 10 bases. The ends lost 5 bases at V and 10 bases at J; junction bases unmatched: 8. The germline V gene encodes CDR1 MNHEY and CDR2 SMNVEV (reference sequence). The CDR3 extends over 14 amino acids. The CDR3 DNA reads TGTGCCAGCAGTACCGACAGGGGGCGCGTCGAGCAGTTCTTC. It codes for CASSTDRGRVEQFF.

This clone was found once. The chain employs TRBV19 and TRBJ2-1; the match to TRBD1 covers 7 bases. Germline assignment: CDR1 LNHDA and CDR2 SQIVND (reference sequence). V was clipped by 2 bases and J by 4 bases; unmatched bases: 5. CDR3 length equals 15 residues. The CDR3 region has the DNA TGTGCCAGTAGTATAACGGGGACAGCATACAATGAGCAGTTCTTC. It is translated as CASSITGTAYNEQFF.

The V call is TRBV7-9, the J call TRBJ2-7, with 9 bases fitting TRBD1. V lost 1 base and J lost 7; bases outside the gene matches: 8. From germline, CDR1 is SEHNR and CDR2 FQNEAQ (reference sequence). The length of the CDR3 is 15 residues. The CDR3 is CASSLVGTGTGEQYF. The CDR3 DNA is TGTGCCAGCAGCTTAGTAGGGACAGGGACCGGAGAGCAGTACTTC.

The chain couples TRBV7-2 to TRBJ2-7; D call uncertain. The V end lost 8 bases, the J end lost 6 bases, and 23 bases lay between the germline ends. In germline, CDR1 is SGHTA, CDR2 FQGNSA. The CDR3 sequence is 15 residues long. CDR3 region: CASRPIGTSLSEQYF. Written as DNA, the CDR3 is TGTGCCAGCCGCCCGATCGGTACCTCGCTTTCCGAGCAGTACTTC.

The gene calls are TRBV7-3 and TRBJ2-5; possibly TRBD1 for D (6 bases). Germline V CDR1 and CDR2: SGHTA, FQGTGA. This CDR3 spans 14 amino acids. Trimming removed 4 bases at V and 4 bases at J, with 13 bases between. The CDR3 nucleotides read TGTGCCAGCAGCTCACAGGGATATTCAGAGACCCAGTACTTC. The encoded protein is CASSSQGYSETQYF. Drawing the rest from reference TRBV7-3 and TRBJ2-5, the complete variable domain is GAGVSQTPSNKVTEKGKYVELRCDPISGHTALYWYRQSLGQGPEFLIYFQGTGAADDSGLPNDRFFAVRPEGSVSTLKIQRTERGDSAVYLCASSSQGYSETQYFGPGTRLLVL.

For the CDR3, the DNA is TGTGCCAGCAGCCCCCGGACTAGGGACAATGAGCAGTTCTTC. Translation: CASSPRTRDNEQFF. The chain uses TRBV6-1 and TRBJ2-1; 7 nucleotides match TRBD2. This CDR3 spans 14 amino acids. The V gene's germline CDR1 is MNHNS and CDR2 SASEGT. J lost 5 bases, V lost 6 bases, and 7 bases had no gene match.

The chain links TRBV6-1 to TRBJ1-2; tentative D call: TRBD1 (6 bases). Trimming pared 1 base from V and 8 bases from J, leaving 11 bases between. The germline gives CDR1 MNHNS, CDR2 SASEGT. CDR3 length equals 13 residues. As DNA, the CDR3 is TGTGCCAGCAGTGAAGGGCAGGGGAGAGGCTACACCTTC. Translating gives CASSEGQGRGYTF.

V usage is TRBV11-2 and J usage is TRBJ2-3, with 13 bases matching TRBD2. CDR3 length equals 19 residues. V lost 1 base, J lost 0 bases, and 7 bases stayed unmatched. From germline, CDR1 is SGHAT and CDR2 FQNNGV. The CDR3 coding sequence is TGTGCCAGCAGCTTAGCGGGACTAGCGGGACCCCCTAGCACAGATACGCAGTATTTT. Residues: CASSLAGLAGPPSTDTQYF.

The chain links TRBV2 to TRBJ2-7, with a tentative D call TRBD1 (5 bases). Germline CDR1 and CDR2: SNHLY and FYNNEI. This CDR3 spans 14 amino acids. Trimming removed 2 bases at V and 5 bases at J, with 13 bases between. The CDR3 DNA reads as TGTGCCAGCAGTGAACTCCCGGACACCCACGAGCAGTACTTC. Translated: CASSELPDTHEQYF.

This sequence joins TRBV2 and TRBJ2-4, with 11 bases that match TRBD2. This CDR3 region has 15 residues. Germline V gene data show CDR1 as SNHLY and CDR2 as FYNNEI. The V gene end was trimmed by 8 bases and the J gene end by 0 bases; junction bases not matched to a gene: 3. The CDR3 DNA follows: TGTGCCAGCCGGCTAGCGGGGGGAGCCAAAAACATTCAGTACTTC. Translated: CASRLAGGAKNIQYF. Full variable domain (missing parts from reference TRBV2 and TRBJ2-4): EPEVTQTPSHQVTQMGQEVILRCVPISNHLYFYWYRQILGQKVEFLVSFYNNEISEKSEIFDDQFSVERPDGSNFTLKIRSTKLEDSAMYFCASRLAGGAKNIQYFGAGTRLSVL.